This TCR beta chain was recorded in a study of lymphopenia after photon versus proton radiotherapy. Trimming shortened V by 2 bases and J by 0 bases, and 11 bases separated the two germline ends. The germline gives CDR1 SGHAT, CDR2 FQNNGV. The CDR3 consists of 15 residues. Of note for this clone: Its antigen is unknown.

Sequencing was performed with immunoSEQ multiplex PCR; in TCRdb, only in-frame clones are kept and a portion is missing. This sample has 150,000 to 200,000 clones, with about nine tenths found just once. General observations from the study: Post-nadir diversity loss with photons came from oligoclonal expansion, particularly CD8+ Temra cells. Post-nadir TCR diversity decline inversely tracked overall survival among those who died. Survival link was tested only in deceased patients; proton benefit remains a possibility.

This receptor was taken from a man aged 45-60 years with gastric cancer. Specimen: peripheral blood, collected from a patient treated with photon-based radiotherapy. The V call is TRBV11-2, the J call TRBJ2-7; a weak D match, TRBD1 (6 bases). The CDR3 region has the DNA TGTGCCAGCAGCTTATCAGGGGTGGTCTCCTACGAGCAGTACTTC. It is translated as CASSLSGVVSYEQYF. Using reference TRBV11-2 and TRBJ2-7 for the parts outside the CDR3, the full variable domain is EAGVAQSPRYKIIEKRQSVAFWCNPISGHATLYWYQQILGQGPKLLIQFQNNGVVDDSQLPKDRFSAERLKGVDSTLKIQPAKLEDSAVYLCASSLSGVVSYEQYFGPGTRLTVT.